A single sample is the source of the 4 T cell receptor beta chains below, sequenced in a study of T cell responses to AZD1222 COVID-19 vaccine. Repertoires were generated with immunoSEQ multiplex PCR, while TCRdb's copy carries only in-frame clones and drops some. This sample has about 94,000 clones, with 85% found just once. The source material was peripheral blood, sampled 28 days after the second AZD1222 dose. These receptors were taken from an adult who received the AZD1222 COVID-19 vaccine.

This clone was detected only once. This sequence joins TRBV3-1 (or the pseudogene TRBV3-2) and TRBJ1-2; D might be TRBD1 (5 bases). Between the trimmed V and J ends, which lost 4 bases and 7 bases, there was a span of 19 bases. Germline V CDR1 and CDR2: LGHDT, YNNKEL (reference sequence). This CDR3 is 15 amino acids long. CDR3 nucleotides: TGTGCCAGCAGCCCGACGGGCCCCTGGGGGACTGGCTACACCTTC. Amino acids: CASSPTGPWGTGYTF.

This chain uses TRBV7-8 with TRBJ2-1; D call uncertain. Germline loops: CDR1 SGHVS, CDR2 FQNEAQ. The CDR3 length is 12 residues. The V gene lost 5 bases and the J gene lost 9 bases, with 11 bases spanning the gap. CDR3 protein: CASSPEFFEQFF. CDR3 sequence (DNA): TGTGCCAGCAGCCCGGAGTTCTTTGAGCAGTTCTTC. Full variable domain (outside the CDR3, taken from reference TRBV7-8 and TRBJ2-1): GAGVSQSPRYKVAKRGQDVALRCDPISGHVSLFWYQQALGQGPEFLTYFQNEAQLDKSGLPSDRFFAERPEGSVSTLKIQRTQQEDSAVYLCASSPEFFEQFFGPGTRLTVL.

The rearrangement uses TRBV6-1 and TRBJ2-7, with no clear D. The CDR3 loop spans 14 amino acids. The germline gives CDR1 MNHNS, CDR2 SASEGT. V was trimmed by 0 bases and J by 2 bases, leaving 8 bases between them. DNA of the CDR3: TGTGCCAGCAGTGAAGCCCTGGGCGCCTACGAGCAGTACTTC. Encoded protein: CASSEALGAYEQYF.

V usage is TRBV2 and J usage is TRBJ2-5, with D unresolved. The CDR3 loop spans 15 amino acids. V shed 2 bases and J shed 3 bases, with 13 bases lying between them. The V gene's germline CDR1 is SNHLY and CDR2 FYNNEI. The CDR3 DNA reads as TGTGCCAGCAGTGAATCAGGCCAGCCAGAAGAGACCCAGTACTTC. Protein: CASSESGQPEETQYF.